The 7 T cell receptor beta chains below come from one sample, sequenced in a study of blood T cell repertoires in COVID-19. Data came from immunoSEQ multiplex PCR; TCRdb stores just in-frame clones and leaves some out. The sample shows about 97,000 clones, 85% of them seen only once. The sample consisted of peripheral blood. The receptors originated from a woman in her seventies with active or convalescent COVID-19.

The chain uses TRBV5-1 and TRBJ2-1; D ambiguous. Germline values: CDR1 SGHRS, CDR2 YFSETQ. This CDR3 is 14 amino acids long. Between the trimmed V and J ends, which lost 4 bases and 7 bases, there was a span of 15 bases. The CDR3 is CASSQESSRNEQFF. The CDR3 nucleotides read TGCGCCAGCAGCCAAGAATCATCGCGGAATGAGCAGTTCTTC.

V and J are TRBV4-3 and TRBJ2-3, with D possibly being TRBD1 (5 bases). CDR1 LGHNA and CDR2 YSLEER come from the germline V gene. The V end lost 1 base, the J end lost 6 bases, and 17 bases lay between the germline ends. CDR3 size: 16 residues. The CDR3: CASSQGVGLVGDTQYF. The CDR3 bases are TGCGCCAGCAGCCAAGGGGTGGGGCTAGTTGGGGATACGCAGTATTTT.

The V and J genes are TRBV7-2 and TRBJ2-5, with D unclear. The V and J ends lost 3 bases and 2 bases respectively, with 7 bases between them. Germline V gene lookup returns CDR1 SGHTA and CDR2 FQGNSA. This CDR3 spans 13 amino acids. In DNA form, the CDR3 reads TGTGCCAGCAGCTTCTTACGGCAAGAGACCCAGTACTTC. As protein: CASSFLRQETQYF.

This chain uses TRBV7-2 with TRBJ1-1, with 8 bases matching TRBD1. J gave up 4 bases and V 5 bases, and 6 bases lay outside the gene matches. Per germline, CDR1 SGHTA and CDR2 FQGNSA. CDR3 size: 14 residues. The CDR3 sequence: CASSPNRGSTEAFF. The CDR3 DNA follows: TGTGCCAGCAGCCCGAACAGGGGGAGCACTGAAGCTTTCTTT.

The chain combines TRBV2 with TRBJ2-1, with 7 bases lining up with TRBD1. The ends lost 6 bases at V and 7 bases at J; junction bases unmatched: 9. From germline, CDR1 is SNHLY and CDR2 FYNNEI. The CDR3 spans 14 residues. Here the CDR3 DNA reads TGTGCCAGCAGCGAAAACAGGGGAGAGAATGAGCAGTTCTTC. Protein product: CASSENRGENEQFF.

This chain connects TRBV5-6 to TRBJ1-1; D might be TRBD1 (6 bases). Trimming removed 3 bases at V and 2 bases at J, with 11 bases between. Germline CDR1 reads SGHDT; CDR2 reads YYEEEE. This CDR3 comprises 14 residues. The chain's CDR3 is CASSSGTYNTEAFF. The DNA of the CDR3 is TGTGCCAGCAGCTCCGGGACATATAACACTGAAGCTTTCTTT. Based on the CDR3 plus reference TRBV5-6 and TRBJ1-1, the full variable domain is DAGVTQSPTHLIKTRGQQVTLRCSPKSGHDTVSWYQQALGQGPQFIFQYYEEEERQRGNFPDRFSGHQFPNYSSELNVNALLLGDSALYLCASSSGTYNTEAFFGQGTRLTVV.

The rearrangement links TRBV5-5 to TRBJ1-6; tentative D call: TRBD1 (5 bases). Per germline, CDR1 SGHKS and CDR2 YYEKEE (reference sequence). This CDR3 spans 15 amino acids. Trimming took 2 bases from V and 13 from J, leaving 19 bases between them. Written as DNA, the CDR3 is TGTGCCAGCAGCTTTTGGGCGGCGGAAGGGGTGCCCCTCCACTTT. This gives the protein CASSFWAAEGVPLHF.